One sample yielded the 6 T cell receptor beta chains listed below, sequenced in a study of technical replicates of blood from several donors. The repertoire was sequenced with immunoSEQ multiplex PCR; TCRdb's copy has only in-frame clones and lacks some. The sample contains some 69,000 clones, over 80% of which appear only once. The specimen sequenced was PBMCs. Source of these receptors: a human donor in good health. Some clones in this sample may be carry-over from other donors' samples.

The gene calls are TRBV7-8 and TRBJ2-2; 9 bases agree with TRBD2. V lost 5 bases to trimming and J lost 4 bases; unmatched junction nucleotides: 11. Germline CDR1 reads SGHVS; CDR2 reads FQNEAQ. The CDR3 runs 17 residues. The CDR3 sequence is CASSLTRLAGFTGELFF. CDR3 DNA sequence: TGTGCCAGCAGCCTTACCCGCCTAGCGGGATTCACCGGGGAGCTGTTTTTT. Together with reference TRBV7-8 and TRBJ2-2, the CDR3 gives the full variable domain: GAGVSQSPRYKVAKRGQDVALRCDPISGHVSLFWYQQALGQGPEFLTYFQNEAQLDKSGLPSDRFFAERPEGSVSTLKIQRTQQEDSAVYLCASSLTRLAGFTGELFFGEGSRLTVL.

CDR3 nucleotides: TGTGCCAGCAGTTTGGTGGCTAGCGGGAGTTTTTACGAGCAGTACTTC. This codes for CASSLVASGSFYEQYF. The genes are TRBV27 and TRBJ2-7; 10 bases are shared with TRBD2. Germline-derived CDR1 and CDR2 are MNHEY and SMNVEV (reference sequence). The CDR3 consists of 16 residues. Unmatched junction bases numbered 9, after V lost 3 bases and J lost 4 bases.

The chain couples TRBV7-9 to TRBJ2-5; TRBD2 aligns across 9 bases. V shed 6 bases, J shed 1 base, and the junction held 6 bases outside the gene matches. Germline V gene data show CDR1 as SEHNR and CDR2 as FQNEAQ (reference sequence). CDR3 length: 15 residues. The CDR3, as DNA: TGTGCCAGCAGTCGAATAGCGGGAGCCCAAGAGACCCAGTACTTC. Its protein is CASSRIAGAQETQYF. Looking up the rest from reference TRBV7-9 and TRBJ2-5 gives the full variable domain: DTGVSQNPRHKITKRGQNVTFRCDPISEHNRLYWYRQTLGQGPEFLTYFQNEAQLEKSRLLSDRFSAERPKGSFSTLEIQRTEQGDSAMYLCASSRIAGAQETQYFGPGTRLLVL.

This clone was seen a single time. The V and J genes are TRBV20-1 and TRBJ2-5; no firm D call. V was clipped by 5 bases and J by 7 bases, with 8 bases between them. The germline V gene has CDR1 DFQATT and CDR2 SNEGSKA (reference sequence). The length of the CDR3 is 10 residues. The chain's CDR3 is CSAGGATQYF. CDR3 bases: TGCAGTGCTGGCGGCGCGACCCAGTACTTC.

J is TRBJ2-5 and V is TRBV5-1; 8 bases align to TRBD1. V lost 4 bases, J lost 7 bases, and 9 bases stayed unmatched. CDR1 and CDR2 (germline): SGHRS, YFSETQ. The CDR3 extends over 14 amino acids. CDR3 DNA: TGCGCCAGCAGCCCCGGACCCACAGGGGGGACCCAGTACTTC. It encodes CASSPGPTGGTQYF.

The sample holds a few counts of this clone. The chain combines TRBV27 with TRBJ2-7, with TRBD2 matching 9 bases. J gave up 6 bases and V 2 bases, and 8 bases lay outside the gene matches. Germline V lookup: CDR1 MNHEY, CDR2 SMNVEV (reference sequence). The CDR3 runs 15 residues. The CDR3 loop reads CASSLLAGGPREQYF. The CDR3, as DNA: TGTGCCAGCAGTTTACTGGCGGGGGGGCCGCGCGAGCAGTACTTC.